This is a list of T cell receptor beta chains from one sample in a study of CD8 T cells in ankylosing spondylitis. TCRdb reprocessed the 5' RACE reads via MiXCR and lists one record per CDR3 protein. The data show around 490,000 distinct CDR3 sequences, with approximately 5.3% seen just once and 3% to 4.5% held by the top ten. Sequenced material: blood, either unsorted or a sorted T cell fraction (not recorded which). The receptors stem from a male donor with ankylosing spondylitis. Each CDR3 is given with its conserved first and last residue. D genes are given only for firm matches. Part of the rows lack a size; the others show once, few, many or a class for expanded clones.

CATSRGRAASPLHF,TGTGCCACCAGCAGGGGCAGGGCTGCCTCACCCCTCCACTTT,.,TRBJ1-6,many,TRBV15
CASSLTYRGLSSGANVLTF,TGCGCCAGCAGCTTAACATACAGGGGCTTAAGCTCTGGGGCCAACGTCCTGACTTTC,TRBD1,TRBJ2-6,many,TRBV5-1
CASSPGTRLSSYNSPLHF,TGCGCCAGCAGCCCCGGAACCAGGCTGAGCTCCTATAATTCACCCCTCCACTTT,.,TRBJ1-6,many,TRBV5-1
CASSPATGGDFEDEQYF,TGCGCCAGCAGCCCGGCGACAGGGGGCGATTTTGAAGACGAGCAGTACTTC,TRBD1,TRBJ2-7,many,TRBV5-1
CSVATGGAYNEQFF,TGCAGCGTCGCCACAGGGGGCGCCTACAATGAGCAGTTCTTC,TRBD1,TRBJ2-1,many,TRBV29-1
CASIHANSEAFF,TGTGCCAGCATCCACGCTAATTCTGAAGCTTTCTTT,.,TRBJ1-1,many,TRBV6-5
CASSLVWVAGKNEQFF,TGTGCCAGCAGCTTAGTCTGGGTAGCGGGGAAAAATGAGCAGTTCTTC,TRBD2,TRBJ2-1,.,TRBV7-2
CATLGTILEDYGYTF,TGCGCCACCTTGGGGACTATCTTGGAAGACTATGGCTACACCTTC,.,TRBJ1-2,.,TRBV4-1
CASSYWTGSNYGYTF,TGTGCCAGCAGTTACTGGACGGGGTCCAACTATGGCTACACCTTC,.,TRBJ1-2,many,TRBV6-5
CASSYSFYEQYF,TGTGCCAGCAGTTACTCGTTCTACGAGCAGTACTTC,.,TRBJ2-7,many,TRBV6-2/TRBV6-3
CASSRQDFSYNEQFF,TGTGCCAGCAGTAGACAGGACTTCTCCTACAATGAGCAGTTCTTC,.,TRBJ2-1,many,TRBV6-1
CASSILQETQYF,TGTGCCAGCAGTATCCTCCAAGAGACCCAGTACTTC,.,TRBJ2-5,many,TRBV6-4
CASSPLRPTFNEKLFF,TGTGCCAGCTCACCTCTCAGGCCGACCTTCAATGAAAAACTGTTTTTT,.,TRBJ1-4,few,TRBV18
CASSSQGNYGYTF,TGTGCCAGCAGCTCACAGGGGAACTATGGCTACACCTTC,TRBD1,TRBJ1-2,many,TRBV7-9
CASSLTQLNQPQHF,TGTGCCAGCAGCTTAACACAGCTAAATCAGCCCCAGCATTTT,.,TRBJ1-5,many,TRBV7-2
CSAPGTGSYEQYF,TGCAGTGCTCCCGGGACAGGCTCCTACGAGCAGTACTTC,TRBD1,TRBJ2-7,many,TRBV20-1
CSVEVLGEGLGDTQYF,TGCAGCGTAGAGGTATTGGGAGAGGGGCTGGGAGATACGCAGTATTTT,.,TRBJ2-3,many,TRBV29-1
CAWSTGQGRQPQHF,TGTGCCTGGAGTACGGGACAGGGGCGTCAGCCCCAGCATTTT,TRBD1,TRBJ1-5,few,TRBV30
CASSLNLMNTEAFF,TGTGCCAGCAGTTTGAACCTCATGAACACTGAAGCTTTCTTT,.,TRBJ1-1,many,TRBV12-3/TRBV12-4
CASTARRTYNEQFF,TGTGCCAGCACCGCTCGGCGGACCTACAATGAGCAGTTCTTC,.,TRBJ2-1,few,TRBV3-1
CSARADNTEAFF,TGCAGTGCTAGAGCGGATAACACTGAAGCTTTCTTT,.,TRBJ1-1,many,TRBV20-1
CASSSVYLPGGNEKLFF,TGTGCCAGCAGTTCCGTCTACCTACCAGGGGGGAACGAAAAACTGTTTTTT,TRBD1,TRBJ1-4,many,TRBV6-5
CASSLRRETTEAFF,TGTGCCAGCAGCTTAAGAAGGGAAACTACTGAAGCTTTCTTT,.,TRBJ1-1,many,TRBV7-2
CASSQPNWGRVAYEQYF,TGTGCCAGCAGCCAACCGAATTGGGGACGGGTTGCCTACGAGCAGTACTTC,.,TRBJ2-7,.,TRBV3-1
CAKKTSGGVGRSYNEQFF,TGTGCCAAAAAGACTAGCGGGGGGGTGGGGCGCTCCTACAATGAGCAGTTCTTC,TRBD2,TRBJ2-1,many,TRBV10-3
CASSLTGTGPYEQYF,TGCGCCAGCAGCTTGACCGGGACAGGGCCCTACGAGCAGTACTTC,TRBD1,TRBJ2-7,many,TRBV5-1
CASSPGREKLFF,TGTGCCAGCAGCCCGGGACGTGAAAAACTGTTTTTT,.,TRBJ1-4,.,TRBV28
CASSVRTFGELFF,TGTGCCAGCAGTGTCCGGACCTTTGGGGAGCTGTTTTTT,.,TRBJ2-2,many,TRBV2
CASSLGSSGNHNEQFF,TGTGCCAGCAGCTTAGGGTCTAGCGGGAACCACAATGAGCAGTTCTTC,TRBD2,TRBJ2-1,many,TRBV7-9
CASSHREGGLYPAYTGANVLTF,TGTGCCAGCAGTCACCGAGAGGGGGGACTTTATCCGGCCTACACTGGGGCCAACGTCCTGACTTTC,.,TRBJ2-6,.,TRBV25-1
CASSFDPYEQYF,TGTGCCAGCAGCTTCGATCCCTACGAGCAGTACTTC,.,TRBJ2-7,many,TRBV7-9
CASSLAMIPGQLPYEQYF,TGTGCCAGCAGCTTAGCTATGATACCGGGCCAGCTCCCCTACGAGCAGTACTTC,.,TRBJ2-7,.,TRBV7-2